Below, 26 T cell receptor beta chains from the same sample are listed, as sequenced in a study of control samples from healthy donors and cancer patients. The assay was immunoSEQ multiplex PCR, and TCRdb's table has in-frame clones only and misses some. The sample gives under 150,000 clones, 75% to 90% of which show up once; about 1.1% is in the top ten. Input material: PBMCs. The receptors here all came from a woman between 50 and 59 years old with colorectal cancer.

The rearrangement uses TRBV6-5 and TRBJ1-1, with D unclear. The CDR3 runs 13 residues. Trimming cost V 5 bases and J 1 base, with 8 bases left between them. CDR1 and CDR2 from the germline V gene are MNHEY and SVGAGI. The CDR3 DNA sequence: TGTGCCAGCAGTAGGGCAGCGAACACTGAAGCTTTCTTT. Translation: CASSRAANTEAFF.

The CDR3 DNA sequence: TGTGCCAGCAGTTTTTACATTCCAGCGGGAGGGCTTGGCACAGATACGCAGTATTTT. Translation gives CASSFYIPAGGLGTDTQYF. The genes are TRBV28 and TRBJ2-3; 10 nucleotides line up with TRBD2. CDR3 size: 19 residues. V was clipped by 3 bases and J by 1 base; unmatched bases: 13. Germline CDR1 is MDHEN and CDR2 is SYDVKM. The entire variable domain, with the rest obtained from reference TRBV28 and TRBJ2-3, is as follows: DVKVTQSSRYLVKRTGEKVFLECVQDMDHENMFWYRQDPGLGLRLIYFSYDVKMKEKGDIPEGYSVSREKKERFSLILESASTNQTSMYLCASSFYIPAGGLGTDTQYFGPGTRLTVL.

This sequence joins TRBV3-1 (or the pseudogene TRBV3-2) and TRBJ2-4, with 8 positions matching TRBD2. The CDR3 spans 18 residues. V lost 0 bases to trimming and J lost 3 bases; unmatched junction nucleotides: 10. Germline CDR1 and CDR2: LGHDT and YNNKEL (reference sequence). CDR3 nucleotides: TGTGCCAGCAGCCAAGATCCCCCCCTGCTAGCGGGCAAAAACATTCAGTACTTC. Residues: CASSQDPPLLAGKNIQYF.

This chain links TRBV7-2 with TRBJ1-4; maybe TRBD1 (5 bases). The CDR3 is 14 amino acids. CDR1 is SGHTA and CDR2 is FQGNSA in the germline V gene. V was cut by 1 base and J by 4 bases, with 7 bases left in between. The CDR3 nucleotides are TGTGCCAGCAGCTTAGACAGGTTTAATGAAAAACTGTTTTTT. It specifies CASSLDRFNEKLFF.

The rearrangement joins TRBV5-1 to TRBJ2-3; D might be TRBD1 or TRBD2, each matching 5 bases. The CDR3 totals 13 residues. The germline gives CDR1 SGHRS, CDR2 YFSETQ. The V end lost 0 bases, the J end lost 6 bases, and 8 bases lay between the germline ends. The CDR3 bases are TGCGCCAGCAGCTTGGTATGGGGGGATACGCAGTATTTT. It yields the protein CASSLVWGDTQYF.

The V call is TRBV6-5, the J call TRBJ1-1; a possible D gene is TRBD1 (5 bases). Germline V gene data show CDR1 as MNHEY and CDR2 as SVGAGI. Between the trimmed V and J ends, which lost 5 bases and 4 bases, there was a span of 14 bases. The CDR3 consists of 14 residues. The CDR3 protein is CASSRGPRRTEAFF. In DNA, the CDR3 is TGTGCCAGCAGTCGGGGACCCAGGCGCACTGAAGCTTTCTTT.

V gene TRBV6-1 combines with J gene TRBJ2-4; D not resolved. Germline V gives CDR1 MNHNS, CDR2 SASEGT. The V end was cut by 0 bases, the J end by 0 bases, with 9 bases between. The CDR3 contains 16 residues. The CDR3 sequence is CASSEASPLAKNIQYF. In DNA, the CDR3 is TGTGCCAGCAGTGAAGCGTCACCTCTAGCCAAAAACATTCAGTACTTC.

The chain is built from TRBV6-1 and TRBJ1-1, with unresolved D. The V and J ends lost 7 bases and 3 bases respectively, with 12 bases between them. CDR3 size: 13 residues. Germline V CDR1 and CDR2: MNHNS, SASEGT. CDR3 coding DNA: TGTGCCAGCAACCAACAGAGGGACACTGAAGCTTTCTTT. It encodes CASNQQRDTEAFF.

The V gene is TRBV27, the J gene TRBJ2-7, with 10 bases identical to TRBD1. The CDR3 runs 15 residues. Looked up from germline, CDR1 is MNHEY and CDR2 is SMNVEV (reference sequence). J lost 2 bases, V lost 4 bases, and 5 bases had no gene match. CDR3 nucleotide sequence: TGTGCCAGCAGTTACCGCGGGACAGGGGCCTACGAGCAGTACTTC. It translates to CASSYRGTGAYEQYF.

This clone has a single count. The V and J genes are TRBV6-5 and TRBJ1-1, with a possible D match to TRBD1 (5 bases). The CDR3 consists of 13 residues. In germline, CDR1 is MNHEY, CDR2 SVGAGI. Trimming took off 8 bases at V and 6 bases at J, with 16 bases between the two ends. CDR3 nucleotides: TGTGCCAGCGCACCTCAGGGTTGGCCTGAAGCTTTCTTT. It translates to CASAPQGWPEAFF.

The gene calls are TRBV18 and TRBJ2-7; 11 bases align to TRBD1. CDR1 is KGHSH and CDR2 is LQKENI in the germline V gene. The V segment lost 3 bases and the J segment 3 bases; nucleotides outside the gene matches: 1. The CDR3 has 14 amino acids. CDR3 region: CASSPGTGGYEQYF. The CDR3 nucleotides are TGTGCCAGCTCACCTGGGACAGGGGGCTACGAGCAGTACTTC.

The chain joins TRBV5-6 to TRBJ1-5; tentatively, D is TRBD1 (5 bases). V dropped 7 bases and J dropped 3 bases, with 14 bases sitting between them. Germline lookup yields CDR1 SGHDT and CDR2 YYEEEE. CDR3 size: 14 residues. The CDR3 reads CASGTGTDNQPQHF. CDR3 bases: TGTGCCAGCGGCACCGGGACGGACAATCAGCCCCAGCATTTT.

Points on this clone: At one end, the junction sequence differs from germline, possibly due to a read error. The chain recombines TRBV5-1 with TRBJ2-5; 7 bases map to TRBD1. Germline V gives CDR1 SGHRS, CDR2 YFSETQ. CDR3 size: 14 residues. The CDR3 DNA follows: TGCGCCAGCAGCTTAAGACAGGGACAAGGGACCCAGTACTTC. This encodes CASSLRQGQGTQYF. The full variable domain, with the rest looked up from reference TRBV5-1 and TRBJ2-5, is KAGVTQTPRYLIKTRGQQVTLSCSPISGHRSVSWYQQTPGQGLQFLFEYFSETQRNKGNFPGRFSGRQFSNSRSEMNVSTLELGDSALYLCASSLRQGQGTQYFGPGTRLLVL.

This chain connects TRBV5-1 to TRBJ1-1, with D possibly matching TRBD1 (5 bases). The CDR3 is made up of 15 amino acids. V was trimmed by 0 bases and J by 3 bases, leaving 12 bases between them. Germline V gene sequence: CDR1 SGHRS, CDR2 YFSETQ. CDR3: CASSLGVGTDTEAFF. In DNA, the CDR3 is TGCGCCAGCAGCTTGGGAGTAGGGACGGACACTGAAGCTTTCTTT.

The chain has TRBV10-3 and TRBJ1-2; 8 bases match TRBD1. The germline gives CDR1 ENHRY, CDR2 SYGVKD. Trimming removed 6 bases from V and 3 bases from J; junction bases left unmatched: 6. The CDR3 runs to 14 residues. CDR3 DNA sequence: TGTGCCATCAGAAAACAGGGGGTCGACTATGGCTACACCTTC. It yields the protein CAIRKQGVDYGYTF.

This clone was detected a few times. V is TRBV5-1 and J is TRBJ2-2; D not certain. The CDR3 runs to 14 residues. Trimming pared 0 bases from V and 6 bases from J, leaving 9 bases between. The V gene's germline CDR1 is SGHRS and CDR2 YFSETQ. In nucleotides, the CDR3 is TGCGCCAGCAGCTTGGCGCTGCAGGCCGGGGAGCTGTTTTTT. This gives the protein CASSLALQAGELFF. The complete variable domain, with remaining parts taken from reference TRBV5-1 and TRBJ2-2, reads KAGVTQTPRYLIKTRGQQVTLSCSPISGHRSVSWYQQTPGQGLQFLFEYFSETQRNKGNFPGRFSGRQFSNSRSEMNVSTLELGDSALYLCASSLALQAGELFFGEGSRLTVL.

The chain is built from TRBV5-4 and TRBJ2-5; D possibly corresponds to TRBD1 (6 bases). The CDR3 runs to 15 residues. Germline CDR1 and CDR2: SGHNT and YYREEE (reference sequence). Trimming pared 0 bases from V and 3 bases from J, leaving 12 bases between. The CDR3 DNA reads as TGTGCCAGCAGCTTGGAACAGGGAAGGGAAGAGACCCAGTACTTC. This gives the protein CASSLEQGREETQYF.

This chain's CDR3 is CASRSPGKSYEQYF. Written as DNA, the CDR3 is TGTGCCAGTAGGAGTCCCGGGAAATCCTACGAGCAGTACTTC. This rearrangement joins TRBV19 to TRBJ2-7; perhaps TRBD2 as D (5 bases). Trimming shortened V by 6 bases and J by 1 base, and 13 bases separated the two germline ends. The CDR3 runs to 14 residues. Germline lookup yields CDR1 LNHDA and CDR2 SQIVND (reference sequence).

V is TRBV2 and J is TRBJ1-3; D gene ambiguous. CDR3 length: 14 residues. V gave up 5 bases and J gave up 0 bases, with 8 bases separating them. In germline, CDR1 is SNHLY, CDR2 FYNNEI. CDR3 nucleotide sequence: TGTGCCAGCAGTTTCAGGTACTCTGGAAACACCATATATTTT. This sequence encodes CASSFRYSGNTIYF.

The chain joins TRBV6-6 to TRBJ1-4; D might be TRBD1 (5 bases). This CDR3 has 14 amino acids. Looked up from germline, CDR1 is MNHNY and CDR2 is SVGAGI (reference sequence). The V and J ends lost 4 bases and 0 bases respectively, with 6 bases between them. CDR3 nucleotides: TGTGCCAGCAGTTTGACAGCAACTAATGAAAAACTGTTTTTT. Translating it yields CASSLTATNEKLFF.

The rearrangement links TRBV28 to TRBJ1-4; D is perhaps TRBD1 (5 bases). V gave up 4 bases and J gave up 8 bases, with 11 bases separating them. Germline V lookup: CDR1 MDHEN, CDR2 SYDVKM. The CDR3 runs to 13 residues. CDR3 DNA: TGTGCCAGCAGTTGGGTACCAGGGGAAAAACTGTTTTTT. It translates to CASSWVPGEKLFF.

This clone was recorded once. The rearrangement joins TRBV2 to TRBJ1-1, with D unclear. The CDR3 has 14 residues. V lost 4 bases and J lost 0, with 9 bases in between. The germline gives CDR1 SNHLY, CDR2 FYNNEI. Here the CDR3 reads CASSVFVVNTEAFF. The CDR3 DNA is TGTGCCAGCAGTGTGTTCGTAGTGAACACTGAAGCTTTCTTT.

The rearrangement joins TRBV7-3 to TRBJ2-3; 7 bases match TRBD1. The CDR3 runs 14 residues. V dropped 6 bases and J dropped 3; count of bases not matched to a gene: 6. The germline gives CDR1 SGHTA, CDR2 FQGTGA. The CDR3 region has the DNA TGTGCCAGCAGTTACAGGGGTGGGACAGATACGCAGTATTTT. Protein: CASSYRGGTDTQYF. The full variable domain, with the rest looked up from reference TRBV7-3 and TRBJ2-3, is GAGVSQTPSNKVTEKGKYVELRCDPISGHTALYWYRQSLGQGPEFLIYFQGTGAADDSGLPNDRFFAVRPEGSVSTLKIQRTERGDSAVYLCASSYRGGTDTQYFGPGTRLTVL.

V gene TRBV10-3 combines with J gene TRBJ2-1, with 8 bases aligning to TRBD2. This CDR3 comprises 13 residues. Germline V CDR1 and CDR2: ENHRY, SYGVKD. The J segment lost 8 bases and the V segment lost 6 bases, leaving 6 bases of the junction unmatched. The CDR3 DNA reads TGTGCCATCAGGAGCGGGAGTCTAGATGAGCAGTTCTTC. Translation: CAIRSGSLDEQFF.

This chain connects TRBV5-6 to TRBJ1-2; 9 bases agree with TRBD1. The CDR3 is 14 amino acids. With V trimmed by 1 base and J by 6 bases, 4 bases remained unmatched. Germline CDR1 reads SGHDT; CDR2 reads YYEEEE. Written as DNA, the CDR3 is TGTGCCAGCAGCTTGACGGACAGGGGCGATGGCTACACCTTC. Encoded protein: CASSLTDRGDGYTF.

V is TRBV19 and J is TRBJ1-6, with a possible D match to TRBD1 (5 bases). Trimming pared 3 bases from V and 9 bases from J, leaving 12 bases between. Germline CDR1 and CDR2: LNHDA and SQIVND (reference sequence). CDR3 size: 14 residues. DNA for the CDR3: TGTGCCAGTAGTATCGGGGGGTCCGGTTCACCCCTCCACTTT. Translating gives CASSIGGSGSPLHF.